This T cell receptor beta chain came from a study of blood T cells in healthy people across ages. Notes on the study in general: PBMCs were not sorted, which prevented a conclusive comparison of naive versus antigen-experienced cells.

There are a few counts of this clonotype. Its antigen is as yet unknown. A sample-barcoded 5' primer and a J-beta primer mix were used in a second PCR of roughly 7 to 12 cycles. TCRdb used MiXCR to reprocess the 5' RACE reads, holding one entry per CDR3 protein. Of some 760,000 distinct CDR3 sequences in the sample, 20% to 30% were seen once. The CDR3 runs to 14 residues. The germline CDR1 and CDR2 sequences are SQVTM and ANQGSEA. Trimming removed 3 bases from V and 7 bases from J; junction bases left unmatched: 5. These records were also assigned to another study, of T cells of mothers and their children. That study reports: The M1S primer of the second PCR added sample barcodes and 2-4 random nucleotides. A slight, non-significant increase in overlap was found for related mother-child pairs relative to unrelated pairs.

Sequencing was done on a sample of blood. The sequence came from a boy aged 5-17 years in good health. The rearrangement joins TRBV29-1 to TRBJ2-1; 11 bases agree with TRBD2. CDR3 sequence (DNA): TGCAGCGTTGAGTCTCGGACTAGCGGGAATGAGCAGTTCTTC. Translating gives CSVESRTSGNEQFF.